This T cell receptor beta chain is from a study of blood T cell repertoires in COVID-19. The overall study: From T cells, B-cell-depleted T cells, or PBMCs came the material, which was cDNA or gDNA.

The protocol was immunoSEQ multiplex PCR, while the TCRdb copy is restricted to in-frame clones and leaves out a portion. The sample includes 200,000 to 250,000 clones, around 82% of them seen just once. The specimen was peripheral blood. The sequence was obtained from a woman older than 75 with acute or convalescent COVID-19.

The CDR3 DNA is TGTGCCAGCAGTTTAGGTGTCCAGGGTGGAGTTTTCTTT. It encodes CASSLGVQGGVFF. This chain connects TRBV28 to TRBJ1-1; TRBD1 is a possible D gene (5 bases). Looked up from germline, CDR1 is MDHEN and CDR2 is SYDVKM. Trimming removed 2 bases at V and 13 bases at J, with 17 bases between. The CDR3 runs to 13 residues.